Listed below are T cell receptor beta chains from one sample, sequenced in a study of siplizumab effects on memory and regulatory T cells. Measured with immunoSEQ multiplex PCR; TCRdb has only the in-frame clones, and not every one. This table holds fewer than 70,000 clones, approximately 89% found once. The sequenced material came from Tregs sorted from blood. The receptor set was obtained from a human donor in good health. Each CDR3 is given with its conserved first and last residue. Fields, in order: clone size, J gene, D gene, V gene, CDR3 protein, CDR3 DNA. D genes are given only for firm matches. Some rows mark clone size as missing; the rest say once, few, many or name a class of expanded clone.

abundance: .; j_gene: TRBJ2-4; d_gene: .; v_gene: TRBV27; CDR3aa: CASILTVSKNIQYF; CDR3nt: TGTGCCAGCATTCTTACGGTGTCCAAAAACATTCAGTACTTC
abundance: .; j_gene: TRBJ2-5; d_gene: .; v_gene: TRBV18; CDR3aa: CASSPLLRAQETQYF; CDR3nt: TGTGCCAGCTCACCACTTCTCCGGGCCCAAGAGACCCAGTACTTC
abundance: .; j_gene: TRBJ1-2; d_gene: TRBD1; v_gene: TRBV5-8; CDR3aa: CASRRSGTGAYGYTF; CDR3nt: TGTGCCAGCAGACGATCCGGGACAGGGGCCTATGGCTACACCTTC
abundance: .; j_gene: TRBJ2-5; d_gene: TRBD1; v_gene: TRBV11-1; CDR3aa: CASSSPGQGDTQYF; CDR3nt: TGTGCCAGCAGCTCCCCGGGACAGGGTGATACCCAGTACTTC
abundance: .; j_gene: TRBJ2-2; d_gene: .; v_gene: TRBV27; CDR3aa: CASSPVGGSGELFF; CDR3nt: TGTGCCAGCAGCCCAGTGGGTGGGAGCGGGGAGCTGTTTTTT
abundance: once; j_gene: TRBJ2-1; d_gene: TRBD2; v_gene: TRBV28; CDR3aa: CASRTRTSASYNEQFF; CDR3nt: TGTGCCAGCAGGACTCGGACTAGCGCCTCCTACAATGAGCAGTTCTTC
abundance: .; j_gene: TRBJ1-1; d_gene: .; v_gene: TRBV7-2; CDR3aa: CASSLATANTEAFF; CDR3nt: TGTGCCAGCAGCTTAGCGACAGCAAACACTGAAGCTTTCTTT
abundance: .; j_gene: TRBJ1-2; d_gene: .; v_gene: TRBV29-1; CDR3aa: CSVSSSYYGYTF; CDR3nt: TGCAGCGTGAGCAGCTCCTACTATGGCTACACCTTC
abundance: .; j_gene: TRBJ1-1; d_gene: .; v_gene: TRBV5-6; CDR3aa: CASSLWRTQNTEAFF; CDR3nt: TGTGCCAGCAGCTTGTGGCGAACCCAGAACACTGAAGCTTTCTTT
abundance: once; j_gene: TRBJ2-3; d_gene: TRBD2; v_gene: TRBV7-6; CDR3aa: CASSSPLADSTDTQYF; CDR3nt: TGTGCCAGCAGCAGCCCGCTAGCGGATAGCACAGATACGCAGTATTTT
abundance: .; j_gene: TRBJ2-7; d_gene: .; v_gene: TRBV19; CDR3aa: CASSPGYAYEQYF; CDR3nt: TGTGCCAGTTCTCCAGGGTACGCCTACGAGCAGTACTTC
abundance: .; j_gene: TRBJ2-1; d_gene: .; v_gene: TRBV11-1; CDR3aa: CASSLVALENEQFF; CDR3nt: TGTGCCAGCAGCTTAGTAGCCTTGGAGAATGAGCAGTTCTTC
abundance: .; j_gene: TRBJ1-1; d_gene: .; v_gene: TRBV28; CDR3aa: CASSFSLLTGTSREAFF; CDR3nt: TGTGCCAGCAGTTTTTCCCTTCTTACCGGGACAAGTCGTGAAGCTTTCTTT
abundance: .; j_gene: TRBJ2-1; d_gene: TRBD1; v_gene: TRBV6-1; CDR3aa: CASRDRVNNEQFF; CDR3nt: TGTGCCAGCCGGGACAGGGTCAACAATGAGCAGTTCTTC
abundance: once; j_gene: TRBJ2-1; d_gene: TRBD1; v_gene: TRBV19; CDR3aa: CASSKGDRGEQFF; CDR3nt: TGTGCCAGTAGTAAAGGAGACAGGGGTGAGCAGTTCTTC
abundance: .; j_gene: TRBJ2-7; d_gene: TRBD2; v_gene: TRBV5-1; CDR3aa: CASSAGLAVSYEQYF; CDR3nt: TGTGCCAGCAGCGCAGGACTAGCGGTTTCCTACGAGCAGTACTTC
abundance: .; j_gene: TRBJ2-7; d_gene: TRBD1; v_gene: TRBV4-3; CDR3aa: CASSQGTGYEQYF; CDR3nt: TGCGCCAGCAGCCAGGGGACAGGGTACGAGCAGTACTTC
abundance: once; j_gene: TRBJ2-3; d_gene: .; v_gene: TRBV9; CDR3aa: CASSYHYQTRDTQYF; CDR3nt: TGTGCCAGCAGCTACCATTACCAGACAAGAGATACGCAGTATTTT
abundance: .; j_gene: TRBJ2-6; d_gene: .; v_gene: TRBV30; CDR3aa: CAWSVTSAVLTF; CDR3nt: TGTGCCTGGAGTGTTACCTCAGCCGTCCTGACTTTC
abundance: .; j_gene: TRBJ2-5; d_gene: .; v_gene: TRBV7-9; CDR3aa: CASSLTTGGAGTKETQYF; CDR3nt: TGTGCCAGCAGCTTAACGACGGGCGGTGCAGGGACGAAAGAGACCCAGTACTTC
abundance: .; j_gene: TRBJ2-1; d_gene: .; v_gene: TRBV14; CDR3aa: CASSPQVEQFF; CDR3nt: TGTGCCAGCAGCCCTCAGGTTGAGCAGTTCTTC
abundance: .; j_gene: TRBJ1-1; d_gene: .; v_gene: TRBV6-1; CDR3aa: CASSFARNTEAFF; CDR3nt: TGTGCCAGCAGTTTCGCGAGGAACACTGAAGCTTTCTTT
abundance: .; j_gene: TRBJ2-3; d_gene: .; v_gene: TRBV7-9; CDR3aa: CASSLGVSTDTQYF; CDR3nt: TGTGCCAGCAGCTTAGGGGTGAGCACAGATACGCAGTATTTT
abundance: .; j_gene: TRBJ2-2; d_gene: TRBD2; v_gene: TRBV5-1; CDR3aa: CASSSAGANTGELFF; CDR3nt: TGCGCCAGCAGCTCAGCGGGAGCGAACACCGGGGAGCTGTTTTTT
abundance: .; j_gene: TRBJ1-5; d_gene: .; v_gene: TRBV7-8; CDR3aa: CASSPAVKTGHSNQPQHF; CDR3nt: TGTGCCAGCAGCCCGGCCGTTAAGACAGGCCATAGCAATCAGCCCCAGCATTTT
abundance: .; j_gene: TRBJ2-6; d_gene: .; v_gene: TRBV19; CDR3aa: CASNLQGAGANVLTF; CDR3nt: TGTGCCAGTAACCTACAGGGCGCCGGGGCCAACGTCCTGACTTTC
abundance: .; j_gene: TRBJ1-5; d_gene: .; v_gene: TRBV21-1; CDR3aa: CASSKDCSRPDKNQPQHF; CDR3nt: TGTGCCAGCAGCAAAGATTGCAGTAGGCCCGATAAGAATCAGCCCCAGCATTTT
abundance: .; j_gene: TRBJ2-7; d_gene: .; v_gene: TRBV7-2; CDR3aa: CASSFAASSYEQYF; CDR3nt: TGTGCCAGCAGCTTTGCAGCTAGCTCCTACGAGCAGTACTTC
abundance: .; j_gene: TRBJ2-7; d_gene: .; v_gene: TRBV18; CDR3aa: CASSPGTLARNYEQYF; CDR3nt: TGTGCCAGCTCACCAGGAACCCTAGCGAGAAACTACGAGCAGTACTTC
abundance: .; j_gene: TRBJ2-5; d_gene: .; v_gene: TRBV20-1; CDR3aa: CSVWGETQYF; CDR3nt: TGCAGTGTTTGGGGGGAGACCCAGTACTTC
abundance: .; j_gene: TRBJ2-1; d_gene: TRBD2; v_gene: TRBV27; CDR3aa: CASSFLAGEQFF; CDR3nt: TGTGCCAGCAGTTTTCTAGCGGGTGAGCAGTTCTTC
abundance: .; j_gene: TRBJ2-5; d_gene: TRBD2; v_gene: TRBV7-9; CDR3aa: CASSLEAGGVETQYF; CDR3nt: TGTGCCAGCAGCTTAGAAGCGGGAGGTGTGGAGACCCAGTACTTC
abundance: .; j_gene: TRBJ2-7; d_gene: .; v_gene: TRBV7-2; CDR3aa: CASSLLRLGYEQYF; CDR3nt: TGTGCCAGCAGCCTCCTGCGTCTTGGGTACGAGCAGTACTTC
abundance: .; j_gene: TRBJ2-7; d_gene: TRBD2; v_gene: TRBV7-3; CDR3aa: CASSFQASGRSRAYEQYF; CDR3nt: TGTGCCAGCAGCTTTCAGGCTAGCGGGAGATCCAGGGCCTACGAGCAGTACTTC
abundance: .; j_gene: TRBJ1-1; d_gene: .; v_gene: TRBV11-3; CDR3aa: CASSLSWGPSNTEAFF; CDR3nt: TGTGCCAGCAGCTTATCGTGGGGACCGTCGAACACTGAAGCTTTTTTT
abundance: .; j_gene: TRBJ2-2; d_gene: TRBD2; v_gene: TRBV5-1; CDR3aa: CASSLGLAGGPDGELFF; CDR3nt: TGCGCCAGCAGCTTGGGGCTAGCGGGAGGGCCTGACGGGGAGCTGTTTTTT
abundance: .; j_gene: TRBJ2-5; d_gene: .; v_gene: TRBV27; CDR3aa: CASSPIRGRQRGQETQYF; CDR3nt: TGTGCCAGCAGTCCCATCCGGGGTCGACAGAGGGGCCAAGAGACCCAGTACTTC
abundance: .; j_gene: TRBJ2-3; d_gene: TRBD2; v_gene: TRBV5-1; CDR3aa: CASSTGLAGLDTQYF; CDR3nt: TGCGCCAGCAGCACCGGACTAGCGGGATTGGATACGCAGTATTTT
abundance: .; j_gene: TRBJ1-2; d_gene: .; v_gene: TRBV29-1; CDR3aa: CSVKSQNYGYTF; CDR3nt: TGCAGCGTTAAGTCACAGAACTATGGCTACACCTTC
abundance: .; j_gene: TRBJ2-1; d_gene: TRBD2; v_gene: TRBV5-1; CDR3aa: CASSSLLAEQFF; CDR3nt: TGCGCCAGCAGCTCGCTACTAGCGGAGCAGTTCTTC
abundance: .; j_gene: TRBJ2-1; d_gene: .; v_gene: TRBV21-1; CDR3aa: CASGGGSSYNEQFF; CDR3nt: TGTGCCAGCGGCGGGGGAAGCTCCTACAATGAGCAGTTCTTC
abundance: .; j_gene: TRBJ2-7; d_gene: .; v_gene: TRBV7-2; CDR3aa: CASGLFRAKDGAYEQYF; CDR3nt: TGTGCCAGCGGGCTCTTCCGCGCTAAGGACGGAGCCTACGAGCAGTACTTC
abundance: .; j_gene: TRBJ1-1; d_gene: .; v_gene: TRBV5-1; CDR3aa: CASSLASGPSTEAFF; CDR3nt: TGCGCCAGCAGCTTGGCCTCGGGGCCTAGCACTGAAGCTTTCTTT
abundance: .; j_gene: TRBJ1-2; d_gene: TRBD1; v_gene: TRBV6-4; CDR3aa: CASSDRGLYGYTF; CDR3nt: TGTGCCAGCAGTGACAGGGGGCTCTATGGCTACACCTTC
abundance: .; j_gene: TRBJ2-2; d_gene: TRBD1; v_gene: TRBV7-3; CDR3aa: CASSPDRVSTGELFF; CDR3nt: TGTGCCAGCAGCCCAGACAGGGTGTCCACCGGGGAGCTGTTTTTT
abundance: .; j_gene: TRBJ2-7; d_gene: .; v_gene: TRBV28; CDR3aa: CATSWGAYEQYF; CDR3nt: TGTGCCACCTCATGGGGTGCCTACGAGCAGTACTTC
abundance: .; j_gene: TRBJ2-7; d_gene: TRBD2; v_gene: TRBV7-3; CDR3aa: CASSSPTSGRFYEQYF; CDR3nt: TGTGCCAGCAGCTCCCCGACTAGCGGGAGGTTTTACGAGCAGTACTTC
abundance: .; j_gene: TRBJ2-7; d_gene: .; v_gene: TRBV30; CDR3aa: CAWSVGRSYEQYF; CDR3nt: TGTGCCTGGAGTGTAGGGCGGTCCTACGAGCAGTACTTC
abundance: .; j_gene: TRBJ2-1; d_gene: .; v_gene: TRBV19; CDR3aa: CASSISVGEQFF; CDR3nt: TGTGCCAGTAGTATATCGGTAGGTGAGCAGTTCTTC
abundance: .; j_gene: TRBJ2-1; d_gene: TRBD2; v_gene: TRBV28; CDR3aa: CASRKSGSSYNEQFF; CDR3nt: TGTGCCAGCAGAAAAAGCGGGAGTTCCTACAATGAGCAGTTCTTC
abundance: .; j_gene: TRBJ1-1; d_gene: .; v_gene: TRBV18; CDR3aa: CASSPWGGNTEAFF; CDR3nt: TGTGCCAGCTCCCCCTGGGGGGGGAACACTGAAGCTTTCTTT
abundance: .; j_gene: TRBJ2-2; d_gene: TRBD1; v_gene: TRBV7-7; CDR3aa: CASSPLQGLHTGELFF; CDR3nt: TGTGCTAGCAGCCCACTACAGGGGCTGCACACCGGGGAGCTGTTTTTT
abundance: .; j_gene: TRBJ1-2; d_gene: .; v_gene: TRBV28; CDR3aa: CASSGGTRIGYTF; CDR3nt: TGTGCCAGCAGTGGGGGGACGAGGATCGGCTACACCTTC
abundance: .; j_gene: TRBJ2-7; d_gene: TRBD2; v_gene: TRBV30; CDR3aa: CAWSGAGGYEQYF; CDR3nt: TGTGCCTGGAGCGGGGCGGGGGGCTACGAGCAGTACTTC
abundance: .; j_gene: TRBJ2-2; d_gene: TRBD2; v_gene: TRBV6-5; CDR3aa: CASSGTSAGELFF; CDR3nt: TGTGCCAGCAGCGGGACTAGCGCCGGGGAGCTGTTTTTT
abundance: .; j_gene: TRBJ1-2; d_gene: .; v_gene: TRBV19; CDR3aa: CASSGYRNYGYTF; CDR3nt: TGTGCCAGTAGTGGCTATCGTAACTATGGCTACACCTTC
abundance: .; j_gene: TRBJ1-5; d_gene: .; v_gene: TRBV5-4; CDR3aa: CASSLVGRRYSNQPQHF; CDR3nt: TGTGCCAGCAGCTTGGTGGGCAGGCGGTATAGCAATCAGCCCCAGCATTTT
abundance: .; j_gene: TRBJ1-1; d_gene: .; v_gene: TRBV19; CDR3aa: CATASRMNTEAFF; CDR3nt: TGTGCCACAGCGTCCAGGATGAACACTGAAGCTTTCTTT
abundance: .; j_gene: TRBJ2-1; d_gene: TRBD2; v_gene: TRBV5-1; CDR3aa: CASSLLLAGVGNEQFF; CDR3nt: TGCGCCAGCAGCTTACTACTAGCGGGAGTGGGCAATGAGCAGTTCTTC
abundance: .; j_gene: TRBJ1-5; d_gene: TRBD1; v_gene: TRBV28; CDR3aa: CASSSWTGAHARPQHF; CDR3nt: TGTGCCAGCAGTTCCTGGACAGGGGCTCATGCTAGGCCCCAGCATTTT